The rows below give T cell receptor beta chains drawn from one sample of a study of glioma-infiltrating T cells. TCRdb independently ran MiXCR on the multiplex PCR reads; one entry per CDR3 protein. The table records 100,000 to 150,000 distinct CDR3 sequences, about 23% of them present only once. What was sequenced was glioma tissue, nonneoplastic brain tissue, or PBMCs (not recorded which). The receptors were sampled from a human donor with low-grade glioma or glioblastoma, undergoing nonglioma brain surgery, or in good health (not recorded which). The CDR3 runs from the conserved cysteine through the conserved F or W. The D gene is left open where the match is weak. Size is omitted from some rows. Given values are once, few, many or a class for expanded clones.

size | J | D | V | DNA | CDR3
many | TRBJ1-1 | . | TRBV19 | TGTGCCAGTAGTATTGCTGAGGATCAGAAAGCTTTCTTT | CASSIAEDQKAFF
many | TRBJ2-3 | TRBD2 | TRBV6-1 | TGTGCCACCAGACCAAGCGGGGGAGCGGATACGCAGTATTTT | CATRPSGGADTQYF
many | TRBJ2-2 | . | TRBV19 | TGTGCCAGTAGTATGGGCCAGCCCACCGGGGAGCTGTTTTTT | CASSMGQPTGELFF
many | TRBJ2-7 | TRBD1 | TRBV20-1 | TGCAGTGCTACCGCAGGGCAGGGGGTTCCCGAGCAGTACTTC | CSATAGQGVPEQYF
many | TRBJ2-3 | . | TRBV6-1 | TGTGCCAGCAGGGTGACACTCAGCACAGATACGCAGTATTTT | CASRVTLSTDTQYF
many | TRBJ2-7 | . | TRBV7-2 | TGTGCCAGCAGCTTCGGGGCCGCCTACGAGCAGTACTTC | CASSFGAAYEQYF
many | TRBJ2-5 | . | TRBV5-4 | TGTGCCAGCAGCTTGCAGGGAGGCACTGAGACCCAGTACTTC | CASSLQGGTETQYF
few | TRBJ2-1 | . | TRBV29-1 | TGCAGCGTTGTCCGGGATGCAGGGAATGAGCAGTTCTTC | CSVVRDAGNEQFF
many | TRBJ1-2 | . | TRBV2 | TGTGCCAGCAGCCTTGGAGGGTCGGGAGACTATGGCTACACCTTC | CASSLGGSGDYGYTF
few | TRBJ1-4 | . | TRBV30 | TGTGCCTGGTCGGCGAGTAATGAAAAACTGTTTTTT | CAWSASNEKLFF
few | TRBJ1-5 | . | TRBV4-1 | TGCGCCAGCAGCCAGACAGCCGGCAATCAGCCCCAGCATTTT | CASSQTAGNQPQHF
many | TRBJ2-3 | . | TRBV7-2 | TGTGCCAGCAGAGAGGGGGGGGGTGGTGCGCAGTATTTT | CASREGGGGAQYF
many | TRBJ2-5 | . | TRBV20-1 | TGCAGTGCAACCCGGACAGCAAGGGAGACCCAGTACTTC | CSATRTARETQYF
many | TRBJ2-3 | . | TRBV2 | TGTGCCAGCAGTTTAGCGGAACCTAGCACAGATACGCAGTATTTT | CASSLAEPSTDTQYF
many | TRBJ2-7 | . | TRBV6-1 | TGTGCCAGCAGTGCTTCAGGGGCGGTCTCCTACGAGCAGTACTTC | CASSASGAVSYEQYF
many | TRBJ2-7 | TRBD2 | TRBV7-6 | TGTGCCAGCAGCTTGGACGGCGGTAGGGGACTAGCGGGAGAACAGTACTTC | CASSLDGGRGLAGEQYF
few | TRBJ2-1 | . | TRBV6-1 | TGTGCCAGCAGTCGGCTAGCGGAGGGGGGCAATGAGCAGCTCTTC | CASSRLAEGGNEQLF
many | TRBJ2-7 | TRBD2 | TRBV7-2 | TGTGCCAGCAGCTTAGTTGGACTAGCGGGTAACTCCTACGAGCAGTACTTC | CASSLVGLAGNSYEQYF
many | TRBJ2-3 | . | TRBV20-1 | TGCAGTGCTCGACGTCAGGGAGTTCGGACAGATACGCAGTATTTT | CSARRQGVRTDTQYF
. | TRBJ2-1 | TRBD1 | TRBV2 | TGTGCCAGCAGTGAAACGGGACAGGGTGGGGCCAATGAGAAGTTCTTC | CASSETGQGGANEKFF
. | TRBJ1-1 | . | TRBV12-3/TRBV12-4 | TGTGCCAGCAGTCCCATGATCAACACTGAAGCTTTCTTT | CASSPMINTEAFF
. | TRBJ1-1 | . | TRBV4-1 | TGCGCCAGCAGCCAAGATGGGGCGAGCACTGAGGCTTTCTTT | CASSQDGASTEAFF
. | TRBJ2-1 | . | TRBV5-4 | TGTGCCAGCAGCTTGGATTACAATGAGCAGTTCTTC | CASSLDYNEQFF
many | TRBJ2-3 | . | TRBV7-8 | TGTGCCAGCAGCTTCCCAGGGGTGATAGATACGCAGTATTTT | CASSFPGVIDTQYF
many | TRBJ1-5 | TRBD1 | TRBV4-1 | TGTGCCAGCAGTCCGGGACAGGGCAATCAGCCCCAGCATTTT | CASSPGQGNQPQHF
few | TRBJ2-3 | TRBD2 | TRBV5-1 | TGCGCCAGCAGCCCCCCCGGACTAGCGCTCACAGATACGCAGTATTTT | CASSPPGLALTDTQYF
few | TRBJ2-7 | . | TRBV11-1 | TGTGCCAGCAGTCTGGACATCCCCTACGAGCAGTACTTC | CASSLDIPYEQYF
few | TRBJ2-1 | TRBD2 | TRBV11-2 | TGTGCCAGCAGCTTTAGGACTAGCGGGACCTCCTACAATGAGCAGTTCTTC | CASSFRTSGTSYNEQFF
many | TRBJ1-5 | . | TRBV12-3/TRBV12-4 | TGTGCCAGCAGGCTCAGGGATGATGGCAATCAGCCCCAGCATTTT | CASRLRDDGNQPQHF
. | TRBJ2-5 | TRBD1 | TRBV5-1 | TGCGCCACCAGCGAAGACAGGGGCGGACAAGAGACCCAGTACTTC | CATSEDRGGQETQYF
many | TRBJ2-5 | . | TRBV19 | TGTGCCAGTAGTATTGGGCGGGATTCGCATGAGACCCAGTACTTC | CASSIGRDSHETQYF
few | TRBJ2-7 | . | TRBV30 | TGTGCCTGGAGTGCTGGGGGGGCTTACGAGCAGTACTTC | CAWSAGGAYEQYF
many | TRBJ2-3 | TRBD1 | TRBV7-8 | TGTGCCAGTCATCCGGGACAGCCCGTATTGGATACGCAGTATTTT | CASHPGQPVLDTQYF
. | TRBJ2-3 | . | TRBV29-1 | TGCAGCGTCGCAACAGGGACAGATACGCAGTATTTT | CSVATGTDTQYF
many | TRBJ2-5 | . | TRBV28 | TGTGCCAGCAGTTTCCGGGACGAGACCCAGTACTTC | CASSFRDETQYF
many | TRBJ1-5 | . | TRBV27 | TGTGCCAGCAGTGACAGAACCACAGGCAATCAGCCCCAGCATTTT | CASSDRTTGNQPQHF
many | TRBJ1-1 | . | TRBV7-2 | TGTGCCAGCAGCGAGGGACGGGCCACTGAAGCTTTCTTT | CASSEGRATEAFF
many | TRBJ1-1 | . | TRBV19 | TGTGCCAGTAGTATCAAGACAGCGAACACTGAAGCTTTCTTT | CASSIKTANTEAFF
many | TRBJ2-5 | . | TRBV6-2/TRBV6-3 | TGTGCCAGCAGTTTACTCGAAGAGACCCAGTACTTC | CASSLLEETQYF
. | TRBJ1-4 | . | TRBV12-3/TRBV12-4 | TGTGCCAGCAGTTCCGGGACGGAAAAACTGTTTTTT | CASSSGTEKLFF
many | TRBJ2-3 | TRBD2 | TRBV6-1 | TGTACCAGCGGGATAATCCCAGATACGCAGTATTTT | CTSGIIPDTQYF
many | TRBJ2-2 | . | TRBV4-3 | TGCGCCAGCAGCTCAACGGGGACCGGGGAGCTGTTTTTT | CASSSTGTGELFF
. | TRBJ1-1 | TRBD1 | TRBV19 | TGTGCCAGTAGTTCGGCCGGGACAGGATTTGAAGCTTTCTTT | CASSSAGTGFEAFF
few | TRBJ2-7 | TRBD1 | TRBV29-1 | TGCAGCGTTCTTATACAGGGGTACGAGCAGTACTTC | CSVLIQGYEQYF
. | TRBJ1-1 | TRBD1 | TRBV7-8 | TGTGCCAGCAGCCGCGACCACCAGGGGGCCCTCACTGAAGCTTTCTTT | CASSRDHQGALTEAFF
many | TRBJ2-1 | . | TRBV7-2 | TGTGCCAGCAGCTTAGTCGGCCGGAATGAGCAGTTCTTC | CASSLVGRNEQFF
many | TRBJ1-1 | . | TRBV18 | TGTGCCAGCTCACCACCGGGGCAGGGCCGGAGCACTGAAGCTTTCTTT | CASSPPGQGRSTEAFF
many | TRBJ2-5 | . | TRBV4-2 | TGTGCCAGCAGCCAAGATCGAAGTCCAGGGGAGACCCAGTACTTC | CASSQDRSPGETQYF
many | TRBJ2-1 | TRBD1 | TRBV4-1 | TGCGCCAGCAGCCAAGATCTGGGGACAGGGAGCTACAATGAGCAGTTCTTC | CASSQDLGTGSYNEQFF
. | TRBJ2-7 | TRBD1 | TRBV12-5 | TGTGCTAGTGGTCTCGACCCCGGGACAGTCTACGAGCAGTACTTC | CASGLDPGTVYEQYF
many | TRBJ1-1 | TRBD1 | TRBV6-1 | TGTGCCAGCAGGGCCGGGACAGGGGGGAATGAAGCTTTCTTT | CASRAGTGGNEAFF
many | TRBJ2-3 | . | TRBV24-1 | TGTGCCACCAGTGATCCCGACCGCACAGATACGCAGTATTTT | CATSDPDRTDTQYF
. | TRBJ1-3 | TRBD1 | TRBV6-2/TRBV6-3 | TGTGTCAGCAGTTACTCGATGGGACAGATAAACACCATATATTTT | CVSSYSMGQINTIYF
. | TRBJ2-7 | TRBD1 | TRBV14 | TGTGTCAGCAGCCATAGGGACAGGAGGGTCTACGAGCAGTACTTC | CVSSHRDRRVYEQYF
many | TRBJ2-1 | TRBD2 | TRBV18 | TGTGCCAGCTCACCCGGGACTAGCGGGACCAATGAGCAGTTCTTC | CASSPGTSGTNEQFF
few | TRBJ1-1 | TRBD1 | TRBV10-3 | TGTGCCATCAGTGAGGTGGGGACAGGAACCCCTGAAGCTTTCTTT | CAISEVGTGTPEAFF
few | TRBJ2-7 | TRBD2 | TRBV29-1 | TGCAGCGTTTTACGCGGGAGCAACGAGCAGTACTTC | CSVLRGSNEQYF